A single sample is the source of the 10 T cell receptor beta chains below, sequenced in a study of blood T cell repertoires in COVID-19. Some clones are missing from TCRdb's copy, which holds only in-frame ones; the method was immunoSEQ multiplex PCR. The top ten clones hold 2% to 2.5% of a sample with about 230,000 clones, 75% to 85% of them seen once. Sequences were obtained from peripheral blood. The receptors here all came from a man aged 40-49 years who had recovered from COVID-19.

The rearrangement links TRBV6-5 to TRBJ2-7; TRBD2 is a possible D gene (6 bases). This CDR3 contains 16 residues. The V end was cut by 0 bases, the J end by 3 bases, with 15 bases between. The germline CDR1 and CDR2 sequences are MNHEY and SVGAGI. This CDR3 reads CASSYSTGTALYEQYF. The CDR3 DNA follows: TGTGCCAGCAGTTACTCCACCGGGACTGCCCTCTACGAGCAGTACTTC.

The chain employs TRBV7-2 and TRBJ2-7; D is possibly TRBD1 (6 bases). The CDR3 runs to 14 residues. The germline V gene has CDR1 SGHTA and CDR2 FQGNSA. The germline V and J ends were trimmed by 2 bases and 6 bases, with 14 bases remaining between them. DNA of the CDR3: TGTGCCAGCAGCTTAAGTCGTCCACAGGGCGAGCAGTACTTC. Protein sequence: CASSLSRPQGEQYF.

This chain uses TRBV4-3 with TRBJ1-2, with D uncertain. CDR1 is LGHNA and CDR2 is YSLEER in the germline V gene. CDR3 length equals 15 residues. Trimming cost V 0 bases and J 8 bases, with 16 bases left between them. In nucleotides, the CDR3 is TGCGCCAGCAGCCAAGATCTAGGTCAAGCGAGAGGCTACACCTTC. It codes for CASSQDLGQARGYTF.

The genes are TRBV7-9 and TRBJ1-2; 9 bases fit TRBD1. This CDR3 has 15 residues. V was clipped by 4 bases and J by 8 bases; unmatched bases: 11. Germline CDR1 is SEHNR and CDR2 is FQNEAQ (reference sequence). This CDR3 is CASSWTGANFGGYTF. The DNA for the CDR3 is TGTGCCAGCAGCTGGACAGGGGCGAACTTCGGGGGCTACACCTTC. Using reference TRBV7-9 and TRBJ1-2 for the parts outside the CDR3, the full variable domain is DTGVSQNPRHKITKRGQNVTFRCDPISEHNRLYWYRQTLGQGPEFLTYFQNEAQLEKSRLLSDRFSAERPKGSFSTLEIQRTEQGDSAMYLCASSWTGANFGGYTFGSGTRLTVV.

This CDR3 is CASSYPGTSGGTQYF. DNA for the CDR3: TGTGCCAGCAGCTACCCCGGGACCTCGGGAGGTACGCAGTATTTT. The chain joins TRBV13 to TRBJ2-3; TRBD2 aligns across 7 bases. CDR1 PRHDT and CDR2 FYEKMQ come from the germline V gene (reference sequence). V lost 4 bases to trimming and J lost 8 bases; unmatched junction nucleotides: 12. The CDR3 consists of 15 residues.

The rearrangement links TRBV18 to TRBJ2-6; D may be TRBD2 (5 bases). Trimming left V 4 bases short and J 1 base short, with 8 bases between. The CDR3 is made up of 15 amino acids. Germline loops: CDR1 KGHSH, CDR2 LQKENI. CDR3 in DNA: TGTGCCAGCTCACTACAGCGGTCTGGGGCCAACGTCCTGACTTTC. Translated: CASSLQRSGANVLTF.

J is TRBJ1-6 and V is TRBV5-6; D call uncertain. This CDR3 contains 13 residues. V was cut by 3 bases and J by 6 bases, with 7 bases left in between. From germline, CDR1 is SGHDT and CDR2 YYEEEE. CDR3: CASSSQLNSPLHF. The CDR3 region has the DNA TGTGCCAGCAGCTCCCAACTTAATTCACCCCTCCACTTT.

V gene TRBV6-5 combines with J gene TRBJ1-2, with D possibly TRBD1 on 5 matching bases. The V end was cut by 8 bases, the J end by 0 bases, with 16 bases between. Per the germline V gene, CDR1 is MNHEY and CDR2 is SVGAGI. CDR3 length: 15 residues. CDR3 coding DNA: TGTGCCAGCTCACAGGTTCTCAGTACTAACTATGGCTACACCTTC. This translates into CASSQVLSTNYGYTF.

The CDR3 loop reads CASSSSRTGTTF. CDR3 DNA sequence: TGTGCCAGCAGCTCCTCAAGGACAGGGACCACCTTC. The rearrangement links TRBV7-2 to TRBJ1-2; 8 positions match TRBD1. The CDR3 contains 12 residues. CDR1 is SGHTA and CDR2 is FQGNSA in the germline V gene. Trimming at V came to 4 bases and at J to 13 bases, leaving 8 bases not matched to a gene.

Here the CDR3 reads CASSFRDRGFIGYGYTF. The CDR3 DNA is TGTGCCAGCAGCTTCCGGGACAGGGGATTTATTGGGTATGGCTACACCTTC. The chain joins TRBV13 to TRBJ1-2; 10 bases fit TRBD1. J gave up 5 bases and V 3 bases, and 12 bases lay outside the gene matches. CDR3 length: 17 amino acids. The germline gives CDR1 PRHDT, CDR2 FYEKMQ (reference sequence).